This TCR beta chain originates from a study of patients and donors after allogeneic stem cell transplantation. There are 15 residues in the CDR3. V lost 0 bases and J 7 bases, leaving 12 bases between the germline ends. CDR1 and CDR2 (germline): MNHEY, SVGAGI. TCRdb reanalysed the RT-PCR reads using MiXCR and keeps one entry per CDR3 protein. In the table there are about a million distinct CDR3 sequences, more than 15% of which are singletons. V usage is TRBV6-5 and J usage is TRBJ1-4, with D perhaps matching TRBD1 (6 bases). The sequencing input was blood, either unsorted or a sorted T cell fraction (not recorded which). The source of this sequence is a human donor who was either an allogeneic HSCT recipient or a stem cell or donor lymphocyte infusion donor (not recorded which). It is not recorded whose cells these are; they may come from a transplant donor. In DNA, the CDR3 is TGTGCCAGCAGTTACTCAGGGGGAAGTGGTGAAAAACTGTTTTTT. It specifies CASSYSGGSGEKLFF.